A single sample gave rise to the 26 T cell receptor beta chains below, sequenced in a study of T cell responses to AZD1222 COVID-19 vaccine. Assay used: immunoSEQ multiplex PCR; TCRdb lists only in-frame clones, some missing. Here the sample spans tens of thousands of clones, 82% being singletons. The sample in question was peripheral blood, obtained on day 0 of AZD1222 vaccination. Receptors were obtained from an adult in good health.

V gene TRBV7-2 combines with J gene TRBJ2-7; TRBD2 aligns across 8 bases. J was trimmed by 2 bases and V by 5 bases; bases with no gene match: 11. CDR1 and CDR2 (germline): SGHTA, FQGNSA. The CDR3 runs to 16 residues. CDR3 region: CASSTGGSRGAYEQYF. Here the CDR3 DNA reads TGTGCCAGCAGCACTGGAGGTTCGCGGGGGGCCTACGAGCAGTACTTC.

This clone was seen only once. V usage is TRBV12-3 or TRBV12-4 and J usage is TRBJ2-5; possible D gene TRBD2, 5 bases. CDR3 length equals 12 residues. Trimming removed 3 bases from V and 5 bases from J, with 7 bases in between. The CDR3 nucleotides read TGTGCCAGCAGTTTCGGCGGGGAGACCCAGTACTTC. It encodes CASSFGGETQYF.

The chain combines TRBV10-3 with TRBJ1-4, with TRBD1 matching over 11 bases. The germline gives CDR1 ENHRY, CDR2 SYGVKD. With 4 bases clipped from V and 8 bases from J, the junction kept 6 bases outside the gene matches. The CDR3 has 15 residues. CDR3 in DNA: TGTGCCATCAGTGGGGGACAGGGGGACGGGGAAAAACTGTTTTTT. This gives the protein CAISGGQGDGEKLFF.

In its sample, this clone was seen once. Here the CDR3 DNA reads TGTGCCAGCAGTCAGACTAGCGGGGGAACTAAGCACGCCAAAAACATTCAGTACTTC. Its translation is CASSQTSGGTKHAKNIQYF. V gene TRBV6-6 combines with J gene TRBJ2-4; TRBD2 agrees at 12 bases. This CDR3 is 19 amino acids long. The J segment lost 1 base and the V segment lost 5 bases, leaving 12 bases of the junction unmatched. Germline CDR1 is MNHNY and CDR2 is SVGAGI (reference sequence).

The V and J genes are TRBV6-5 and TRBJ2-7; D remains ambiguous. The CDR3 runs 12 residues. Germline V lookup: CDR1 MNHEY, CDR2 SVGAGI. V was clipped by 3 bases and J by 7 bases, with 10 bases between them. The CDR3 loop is CASSYTVGEQYF. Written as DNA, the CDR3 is TGTGCCAGCAGTTATACGGTGGGAGAGCAGTACTTC.

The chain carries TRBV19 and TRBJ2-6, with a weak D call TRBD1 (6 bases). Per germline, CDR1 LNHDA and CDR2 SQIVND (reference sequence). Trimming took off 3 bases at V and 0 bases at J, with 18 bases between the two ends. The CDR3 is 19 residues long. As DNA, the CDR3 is TGTGCCAGTAGTATCACAGGGTTGGACCCCCTCTCTGGGGCCAACGTCCTGACTTTC. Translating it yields CASSITGLDPLSGANVLTF.

CDR3 bases: TGCGCCAGCAGCTTGGGGACGGGGAAAGGACAGGGCCACACAGATACGCAGTATTTT. Translating gives CASSLGTGKGQGHTDTQYF. V is TRBV5-1 and J is TRBJ2-3; TRBD1 agrees at 8 bases. The V gene's germline CDR1 is SGHRS and CDR2 YFSETQ. There are 19 residues in the CDR3. The trim removed 0 bases at V and 2 bases at J, leaving 14 bases unmatched.

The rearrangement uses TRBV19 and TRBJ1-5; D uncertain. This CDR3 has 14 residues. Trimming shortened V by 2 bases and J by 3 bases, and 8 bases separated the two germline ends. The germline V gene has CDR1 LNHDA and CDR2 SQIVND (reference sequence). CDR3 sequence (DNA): TGTGCCAGTAGTATACGGCAGGCCAATCAGCCCCAGCATTTT. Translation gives CASSIRQANQPQHF.

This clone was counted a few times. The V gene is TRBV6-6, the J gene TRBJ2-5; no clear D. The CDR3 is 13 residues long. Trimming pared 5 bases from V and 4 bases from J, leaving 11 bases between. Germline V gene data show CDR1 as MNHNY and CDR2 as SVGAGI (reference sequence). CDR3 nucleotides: TGTGCCAGCAGTACGACCAGGCTAGAGACCCAGTACTTC. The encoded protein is CASSTTRLETQYF.

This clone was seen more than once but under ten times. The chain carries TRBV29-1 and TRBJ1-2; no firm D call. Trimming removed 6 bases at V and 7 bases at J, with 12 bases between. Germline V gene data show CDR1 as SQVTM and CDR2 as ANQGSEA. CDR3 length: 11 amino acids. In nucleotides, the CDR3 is TGCAGCGTGGGAAAAGATGGTGGCTACACCTTC. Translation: CSVGKDGGYTF. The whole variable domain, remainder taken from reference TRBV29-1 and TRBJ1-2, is SAVISQKPSRDICQRGTSLTIQCQVDSQVTMMFWYRQQPGQSLTLIATANQGSEATYESGFVIDKFPISRPNLTFSTLTVSNMSPEDSSIYLCSVGKDGGYTFGSGTRLTVV.

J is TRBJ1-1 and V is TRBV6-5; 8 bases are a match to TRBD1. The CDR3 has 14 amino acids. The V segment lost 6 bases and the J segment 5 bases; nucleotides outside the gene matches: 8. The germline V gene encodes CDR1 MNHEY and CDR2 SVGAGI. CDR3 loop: CASSQTGGRTEAFF. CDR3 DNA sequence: TGTGCCAGCAGCCAAACAGGGGGGCGTACTGAAGCTTTCTTT.

CDR3 bases: TGTGCCAGCAGTTCCTTCACTAAAAACTCCTACGAGCAGTACTTC. It encodes CASSSFTKNSYEQYF. This chain joins TRBV28 and TRBJ2-7; D unclear. Deletions cut 4 bases from V and 0 bases from J, with 13 bases between. The germline V gene encodes CDR1 MDHEN and CDR2 SYDVKM. The CDR3 spans 15 residues.

For the CDR3, the DNA is TGTGCCAGCAGCCAAAGGGGCGGGACCCGGACTGATGGAAACACCATATATTTT. It encodes CASSQRGGTRTDGNTIYF. The rearrangement uses TRBV4-2 and TRBJ1-3; D possibly corresponds to TRBD1 (5 bases). Trimming cost V 2 bases and J 3 bases, with 20 bases left between them. This CDR3 comprises 18 residues. Germline loops: CDR1 LGHNA, CDR2 YNFKEQ.

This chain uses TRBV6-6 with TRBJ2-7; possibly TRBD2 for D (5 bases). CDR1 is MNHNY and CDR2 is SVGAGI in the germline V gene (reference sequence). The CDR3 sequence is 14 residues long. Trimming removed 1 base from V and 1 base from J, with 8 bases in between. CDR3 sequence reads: CASSYLEDSYEQYF. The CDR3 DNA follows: TGTGCCAGCAGTTACTTGGAGGATTCCTACGAGCAGTACTTC.

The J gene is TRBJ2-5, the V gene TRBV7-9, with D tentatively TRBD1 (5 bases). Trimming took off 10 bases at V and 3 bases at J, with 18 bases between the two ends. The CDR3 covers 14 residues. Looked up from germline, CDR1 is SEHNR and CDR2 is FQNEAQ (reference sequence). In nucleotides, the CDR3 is TGTGCCATGACAGTAGAGACAGAAGAAGAGACCCAGTACTTC. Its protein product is CAMTVETEEETQYF.

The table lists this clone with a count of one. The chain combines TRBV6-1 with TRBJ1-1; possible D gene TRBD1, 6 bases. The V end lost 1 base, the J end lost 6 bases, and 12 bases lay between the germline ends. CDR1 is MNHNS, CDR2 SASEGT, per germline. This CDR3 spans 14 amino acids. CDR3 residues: CASSEEGGVAEAFF. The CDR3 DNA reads TGTGCCAGCAGTGAAGAAGGGGGTGTCGCTGAAGCTTTCTTT.

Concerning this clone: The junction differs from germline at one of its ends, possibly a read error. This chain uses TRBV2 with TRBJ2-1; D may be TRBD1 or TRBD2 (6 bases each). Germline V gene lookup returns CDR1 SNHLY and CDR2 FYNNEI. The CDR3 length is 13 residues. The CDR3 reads CARRREQGDEQFF. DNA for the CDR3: TGTGCCCGCAGGCGGGAACAGGGCGATGAGCAGTTCTTC.

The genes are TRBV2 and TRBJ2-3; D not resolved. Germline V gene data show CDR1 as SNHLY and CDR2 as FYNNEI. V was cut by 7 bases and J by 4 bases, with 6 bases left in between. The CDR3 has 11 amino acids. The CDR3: CASKWPDTQYF. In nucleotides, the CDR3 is TGTGCCAGCAAATGGCCAGATACGCAGTATTTT.

The CDR3 nucleotides are TGTGCCAGCAGTTTATCCGGGTACGAGCAGTACTTC. This encodes CASSLSGYEQYF. The gene calls are TRBV27 and TRBJ2-7; D not resolved. The CDR3 has 12 residues. Deletions cut 0 bases from V and 4 bases from J, with 4 bases between. CDR1 and CDR2 from the germline V gene are MNHEY and SMNVEV (reference sequence).

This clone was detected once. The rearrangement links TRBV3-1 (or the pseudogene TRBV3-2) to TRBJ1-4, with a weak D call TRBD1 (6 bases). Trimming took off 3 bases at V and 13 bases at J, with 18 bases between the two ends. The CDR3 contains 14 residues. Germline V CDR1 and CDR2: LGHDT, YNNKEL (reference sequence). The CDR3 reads CASSHSDRSRGLFF. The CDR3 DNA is TGTGCCAGCAGCCATAGTGACAGGAGCCGGGGACTGTTTTTT.

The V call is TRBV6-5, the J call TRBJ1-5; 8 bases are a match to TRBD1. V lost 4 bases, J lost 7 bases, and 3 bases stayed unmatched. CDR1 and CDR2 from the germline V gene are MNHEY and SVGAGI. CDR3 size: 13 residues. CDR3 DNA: TGTGCCAGCAGTTGGGACAGGCCCCAGCCCCAGCATTTT. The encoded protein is CASSWDRPQPQHF.

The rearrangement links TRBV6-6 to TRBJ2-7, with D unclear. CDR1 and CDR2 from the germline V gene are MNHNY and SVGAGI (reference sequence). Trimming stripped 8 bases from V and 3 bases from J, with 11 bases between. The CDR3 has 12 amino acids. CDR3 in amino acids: CASALSDYEQYF. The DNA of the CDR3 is TGTGCCAGCGCCCTCTCCGACTACGAGCAGTACTTC.

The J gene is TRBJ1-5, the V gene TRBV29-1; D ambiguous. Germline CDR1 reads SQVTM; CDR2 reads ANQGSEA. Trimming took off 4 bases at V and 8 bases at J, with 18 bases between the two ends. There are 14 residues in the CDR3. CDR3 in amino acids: CSVVGDATGEPQHF. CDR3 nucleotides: TGCAGCGTTGTTGGGGATGCCACGGGAGAGCCCCAGCATTTT. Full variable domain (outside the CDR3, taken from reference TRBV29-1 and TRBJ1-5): SAVISQKPSRDICQRGTSLTIQCQVDSQVTMMFWYRQQPGQSLTLIATANQGSEATYESGFVIDKFPISRPNLTFSTLTVSNMSPEDSSIYLCSVVGDATGEPQHFGDGTRLSIL.

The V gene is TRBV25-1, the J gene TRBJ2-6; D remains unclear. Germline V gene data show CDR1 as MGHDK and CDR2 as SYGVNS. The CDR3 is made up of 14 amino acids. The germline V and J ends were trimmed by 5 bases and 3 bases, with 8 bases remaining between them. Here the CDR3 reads CASSFDLGANVLTF. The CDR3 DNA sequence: TGTGCCAGCAGTTTCGATCTTGGGGCCAACGTCCTGACTTTC.

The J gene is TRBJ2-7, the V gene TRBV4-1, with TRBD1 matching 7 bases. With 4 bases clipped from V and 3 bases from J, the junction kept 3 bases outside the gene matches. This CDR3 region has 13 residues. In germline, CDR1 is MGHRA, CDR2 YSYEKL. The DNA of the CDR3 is TGCGCCAGCAGCCCGGGACAGCTCTACGAGCAGTACTTC. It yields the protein CASSPGQLYEQYF.

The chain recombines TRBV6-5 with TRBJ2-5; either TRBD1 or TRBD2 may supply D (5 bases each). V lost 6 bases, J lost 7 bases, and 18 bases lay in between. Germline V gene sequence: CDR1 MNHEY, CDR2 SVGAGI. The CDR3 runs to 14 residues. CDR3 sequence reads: CASRNTGLTGTQYF. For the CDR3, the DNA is TGTGCCAGCAGGAACACAGGACTCACGGGGACCCAGTACTTC.